In its sample, the clone carrying this T cell receptor (beta chain) was seen a few times. Its target is not known. This sample is part of a study of cytomegalovirus exposure and HLA in healthy donors. The study, taken as a whole, reports: An apparent linkage of common viral pathogens to several of the most significant clusters emerged in a later analysis. Reported performance of the classifier showed diagnosis of cytomegalovirus status with high specificity and sensitivity. CMV serostatus was the only immune exposure information that was available. Confirmation was obtained in vitro that a few CMV-associated chains are specific for CMV antigens.

With 60 Vbeta and 13 Jbeta primers, the PCR was carried out. Repertoires were generated with immunoSEQ multiplex PCR, while TCRdb's copy carries only in-frame clones and drops some. The repertoire has 140,000 to 150,000 clones, 9.7% of them found once; the top ten carry 1.5% to 2%. This sequence was found in a man aged 50 or older in good health and CMV-seronegative. The sequenced material came from PBMCs.

The DNA of the CDR3 is TGTGCCAGCAGCCCCTATGGGCATTCTCGCACTGAAGCTTTCTTT. This gives the protein CASSPYGHSRTEAFF. The chain employs TRBV11-2 and TRBJ1-1; no reliable D call. The V end was cut by 5 bases, the J end by 4 bases, with 17 bases between. In germline, CDR1 is SGHAT, CDR2 FQNNGV. The CDR3 is made up of 15 amino acids.